The source of this TCR beta chain is a study of post-analysis software for immune sequencing data. Broader study findings: Significantly decreased normalized Chao1 diversity was recorded for multiple sclerosis patients relative to controls. Five TRBV segments appeared more often in patients than in controls, and TRBV5-6, TRBV5-1 and TRBV20-1 were among these.

Turning to this clonotype: Its antigen is not known.

Germline V gene sequence: CDR1 SGHVS, CDR2 FQNEAQ. CDR3 length equals 16 residues. V lost 5 bases to trimming and J lost 5 bases, with 21 bases between them. Prepared libraries of TCR beta cDNA carried unique molecular identifiers. A single record per CDR3 protein comes from TCRdb applying MiXCR to the PCR reads. The data contain some 890,000 distinct CDR3 sequences, 53% of them singletons. Input material: blood. This chain links TRBV7-8 with TRBJ1-2; tentatively, D is TRBD1 (5 bases). This sequence was found in a girl aged 5 to 17 with multiple sclerosis. DNA for the CDR3: TGTGCCAGCAGCCGGGGGTCCTTTCCCCAAGATTATGGCTACACCTTC. This gives the protein CASSRGSFPQDYGYTF.